This T cell receptor beta chain was retrieved from a study of cytomegalovirus exposure and HLA in healthy donors. PCR primers comprised 60 Vbeta and 13 Jbeta primers. Authors' processing steps: In a later analysis, roughly 11 million of tens of millions of unique beta chains occurred in at least two donors. Produced via immunoSEQ multiplex PCR; TCRdb's table is partial and in-frame only. The V and J calls and clone size come from that table; D and trimming were worked out from the DNA. The sample has about 200,000 clones, around 85% seen once; the top ten hold under 3%. The germline V and J ends were trimmed by 3 bases and 6 bases, with 16 bases remaining between them. Germline CDR1 SGDLS, CDR2 YYNGEE. The CDR3 is 15 amino acids.

The rearrangement links TRBV9 to TRBJ1-5; D ambiguous. The material sequenced was PBMCs. The TCR was taken from a woman aged 45-59 years in good health and CMV-seronegative. CDR3 in amino acids: CASSASWGEFQPQHF. Written as DNA, the CDR3 is TGTGCCAGCAGCGCTTCATGGGGAGAATTTCAGCCCCAGCATTTT.